This TCR beta chain was observed in a study of blood T cell repertoires in COVID-19. The CDR3 spans 14 residues. V lost 1 base and J 3 bases, leaving 9 bases between the germline ends. Germline loops: CDR1 SGHTA, CDR2 FQGNSA. The recovered donors of Cohort 3 showed two negative PCRs, clearance, or symptom resolution. As originally analysed: Scientists estimated how many nucleated cells there were by amplifying reference gene primers. TCRdb's copy holds only in-frame clones and misses some; the assay was immunoSEQ multiplex PCR. V and J calls and clone size follow that table, whereas D and trimming were derived from the DNA. The sample yields under 300,000 clones, approximately 83% seen once.

This clonotype was sampled from a woman aged 45-65 years who had recovered from COVID-19. The rearrangement uses TRBV7-2 and TRBJ1-2; tentatively, D is TRBD1 (5 bases). Input material: PBMCs or T cells enriched from blood (not recorded which). CDR3 sequence: CASSLVGGDYGYTF. As DNA, the CDR3 is TGTGCCAGCAGCTTAGTCGGGGGGGACTATGGCTACACCTTC. Drawing the rest from reference TRBV7-2 and TRBJ1-2, the complete variable domain is GAGVSQSPSNKVTEKGKDVELRCDPISGHTALYWYRQSLGQGLEFLIYFQGNSAPDKSGLPSDRFSAERTGGSVSTLTIQRTQQEDSAVYLCASSLVGGDYGYTFGSGTRLTVV.